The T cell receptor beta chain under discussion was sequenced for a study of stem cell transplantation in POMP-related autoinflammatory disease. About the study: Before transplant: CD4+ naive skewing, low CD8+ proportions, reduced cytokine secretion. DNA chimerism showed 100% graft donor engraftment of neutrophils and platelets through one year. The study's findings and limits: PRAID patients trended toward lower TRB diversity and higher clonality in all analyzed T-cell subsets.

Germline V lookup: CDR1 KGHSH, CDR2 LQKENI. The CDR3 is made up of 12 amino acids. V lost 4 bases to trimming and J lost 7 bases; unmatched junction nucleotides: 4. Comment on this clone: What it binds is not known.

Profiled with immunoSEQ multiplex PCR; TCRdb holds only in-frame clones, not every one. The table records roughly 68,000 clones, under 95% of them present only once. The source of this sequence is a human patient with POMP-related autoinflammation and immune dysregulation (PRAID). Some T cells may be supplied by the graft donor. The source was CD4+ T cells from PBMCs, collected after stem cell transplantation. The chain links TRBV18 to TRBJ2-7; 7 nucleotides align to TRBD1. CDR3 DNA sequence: TGTGCCAGCTCACTACTACAGGGGGAGCAGTACTTC. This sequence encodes CASSLLQGEQYF.